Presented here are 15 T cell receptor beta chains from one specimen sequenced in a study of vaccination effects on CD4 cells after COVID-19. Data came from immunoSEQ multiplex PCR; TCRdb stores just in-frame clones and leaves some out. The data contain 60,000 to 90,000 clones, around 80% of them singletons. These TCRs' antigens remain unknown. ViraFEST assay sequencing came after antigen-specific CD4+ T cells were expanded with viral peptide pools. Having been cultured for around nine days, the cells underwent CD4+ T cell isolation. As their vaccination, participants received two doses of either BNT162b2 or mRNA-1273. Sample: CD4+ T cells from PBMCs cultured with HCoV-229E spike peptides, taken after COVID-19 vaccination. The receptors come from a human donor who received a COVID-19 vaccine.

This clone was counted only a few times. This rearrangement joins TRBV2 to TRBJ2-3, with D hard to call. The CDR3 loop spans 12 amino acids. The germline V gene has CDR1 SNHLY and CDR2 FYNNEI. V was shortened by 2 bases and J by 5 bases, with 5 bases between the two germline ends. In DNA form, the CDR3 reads TGTGCCAGCAGTGAAATTGTAGATACGCAGTATTTT. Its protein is CASSEIVDTQYF.

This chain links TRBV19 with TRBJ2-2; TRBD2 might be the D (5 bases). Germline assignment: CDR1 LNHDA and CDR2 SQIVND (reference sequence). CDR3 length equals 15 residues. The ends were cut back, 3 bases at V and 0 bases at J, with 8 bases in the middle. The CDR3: CASSISRANTGELFF. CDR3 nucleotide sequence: TGTGCCAGTAGTATTTCGCGGGCGAACACCGGGGAGCTGTTTTTT.

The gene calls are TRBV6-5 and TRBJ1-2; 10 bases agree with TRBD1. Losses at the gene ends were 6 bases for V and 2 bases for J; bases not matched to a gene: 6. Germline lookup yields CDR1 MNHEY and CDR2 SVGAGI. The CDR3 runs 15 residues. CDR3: CASRHGQGGNYGYTF. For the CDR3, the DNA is TGTGCCAGCAGGCACGGACAGGGGGGAAACTATGGCTACACCTTC.

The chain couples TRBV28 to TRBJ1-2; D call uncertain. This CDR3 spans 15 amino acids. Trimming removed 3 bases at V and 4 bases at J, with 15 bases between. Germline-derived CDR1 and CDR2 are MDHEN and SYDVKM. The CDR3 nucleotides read TGTGCCAGCAGTTTGGGGTCCCCACAGATCTATGGCTACACCTTC. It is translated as CASSLGSPQIYGYTF.

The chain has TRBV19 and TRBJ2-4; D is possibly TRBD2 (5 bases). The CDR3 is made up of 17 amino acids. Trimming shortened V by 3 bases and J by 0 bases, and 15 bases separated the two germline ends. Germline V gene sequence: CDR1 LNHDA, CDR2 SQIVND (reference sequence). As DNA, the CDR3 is TGTGCCAGTAGTATTGGTGAGGGTCAGATAGCCAAAAACATTCAGTACTTC. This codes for CASSIGEGQIAKNIQYF.

The CDR3 DNA follows: TGTGCCAGCTCACCCAAGGGGCTCTCCTACAATGAGCAGTTCTTC. It specifies CASSPKGLSYNEQFF. The V gene is TRBV18, the J gene TRBJ2-1; maybe TRBD1 (5 bases). Germline lookup yields CDR1 KGHSH and CDR2 LQKENI. V gave up 3 bases and J gave up 0 bases, with 9 bases separating them. The CDR3 has 15 amino acids. The full variable domain, completed using reference TRBV18 and TRBJ2-1, is NAGVMQNPRHLVRRRGQEARLRCSPMKGHSHVYWYRQLPEEGLKFMVYLQKENIIDESGMPKERFSAEFPKEGPSILRIQQVVRGDSAAYFCASSPKGLSYNEQFFGPGTRLTVL.

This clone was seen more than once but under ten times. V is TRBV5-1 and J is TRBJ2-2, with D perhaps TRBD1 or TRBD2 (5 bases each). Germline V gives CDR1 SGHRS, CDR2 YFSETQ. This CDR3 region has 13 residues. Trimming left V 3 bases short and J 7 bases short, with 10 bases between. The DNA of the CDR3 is TGCGCCAGCAGCTATGGGACGGGCGGGGAGCTGTTTTTT. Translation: CASSYGTGGELFF.

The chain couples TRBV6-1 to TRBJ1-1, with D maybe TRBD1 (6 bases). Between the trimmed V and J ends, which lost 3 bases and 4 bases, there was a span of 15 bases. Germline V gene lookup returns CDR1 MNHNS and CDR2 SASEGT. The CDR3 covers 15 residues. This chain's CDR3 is CASSDWGGASTEAFF. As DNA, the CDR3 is TGTGCCAGCAGTGATTGGGGGGGGGCCTCCACTGAAGCTTTCTTT.

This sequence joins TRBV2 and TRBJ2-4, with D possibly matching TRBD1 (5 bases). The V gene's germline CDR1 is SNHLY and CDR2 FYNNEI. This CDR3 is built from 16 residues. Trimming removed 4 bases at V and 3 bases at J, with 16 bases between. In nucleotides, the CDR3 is TGTGCCAGCAGTGCCCCAGACAGTTTTGGCAAAAACATTCAGTACTTC. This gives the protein CASSAPDSFGKNIQYF.

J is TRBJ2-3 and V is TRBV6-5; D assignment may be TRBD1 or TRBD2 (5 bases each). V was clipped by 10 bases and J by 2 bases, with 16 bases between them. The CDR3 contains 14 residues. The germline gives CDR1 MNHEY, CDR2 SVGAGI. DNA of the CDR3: TGTGCCACAAGACGGGGCAGTTACACAGATACGCAGTATTTT. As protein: CATRRGSYTDTQYF.

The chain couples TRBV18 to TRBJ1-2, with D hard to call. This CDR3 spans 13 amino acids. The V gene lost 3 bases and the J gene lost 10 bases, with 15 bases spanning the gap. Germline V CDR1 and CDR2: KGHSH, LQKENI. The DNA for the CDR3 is TGTGCCAGCTCACCTGCTCCCGGTGATGACTACACCTTC. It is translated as CASSPAPGDDYTF.

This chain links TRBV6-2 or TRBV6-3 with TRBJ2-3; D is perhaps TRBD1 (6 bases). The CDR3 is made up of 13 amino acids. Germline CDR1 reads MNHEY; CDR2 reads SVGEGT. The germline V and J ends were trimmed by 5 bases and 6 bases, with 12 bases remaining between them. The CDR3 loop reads CASSLQGWDTQYF. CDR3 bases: TGTGCCAGCAGTCTGCAGGGGTGGGATACGCAGTATTTT.

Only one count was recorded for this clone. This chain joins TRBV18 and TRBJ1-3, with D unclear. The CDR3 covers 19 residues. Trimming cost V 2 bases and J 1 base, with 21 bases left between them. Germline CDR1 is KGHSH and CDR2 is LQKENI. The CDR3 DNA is TGTGCCAGCTCACCATCGCTACAGCTCATCCTACCTTCTGGAAACACCATATATTTT. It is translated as CASSPSLQLILPSGNTIYF.

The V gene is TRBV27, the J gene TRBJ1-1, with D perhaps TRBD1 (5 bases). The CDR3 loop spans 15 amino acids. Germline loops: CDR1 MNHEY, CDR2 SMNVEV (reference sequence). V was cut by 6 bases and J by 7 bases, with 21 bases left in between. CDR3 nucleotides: TGTGCCAGCAGCCCTTTGGGCGGCCTGGGGGGTGAAGCTTTCTTT. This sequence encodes CASSPLGGLGGEAFF.

DNA of the CDR3: TGTGCCAGCAGCCCCCAAGGGGGGGCAAGTGAGCAGTTCTTC. This sequence encodes CASSPQGGASEQFF. The chain recombines TRBV9 with TRBJ2-1, with a weak D call TRBD2 (7 bases). Per germline, CDR1 SGDLS and CDR2 YYNGEE. The ends were cut back, 4 bases at V and 9 bases at J, with 17 bases in the middle. This CDR3 spans 14 amino acids.